The clone carrying this T cell receptor (beta chain) was found many times. This record belongs to a study of blood T cells in healthy people across ages. Trimming removed 3 bases at V and 0 bases at J, with 9 bases between. The germline CDR1 and CDR2 sequences are SGHTA and FQGNSA. The CDR3 is 15 amino acids. A second PCR, run for about 7 to 11 cycles, used a sample-barcoded 5' primer plus a J-beta primer mix. Each CDR3 protein is one row after TCRdb ran MiXCR on the 5' RACE reads. Of 750,000 to 1,000,000 distinct CDR3 sequences in the sample, just under 30% were seen once. This sample was shared with a second study, whose subject was T cells of mothers and their children.

The chain links TRBV7-2 to TRBJ2-1; D is perhaps TRBD1 (5 bases). The sequence was obtained from a middle-aged woman in good health. Specimen: blood. CDR3 sequence reads: CASSLDKGSYNEQFF. CDR3 coding DNA: TGTGCCAGCAGCTTGGACAAGGGCTCCTACAATGAGCAGTTCTTC. Together with reference TRBV7-2 and TRBJ2-1, the CDR3 gives the full variable domain: GAGVSQSPSNKVTEKGKDVELRCDPISGHTALYWYRQSLGQGLEFLIYFQGNSAPDKSGLPSDRFSAERTGGSVSTLTIQRTQQEDSAVYLCASSLDKGSYNEQFFGPGTRLTVL.